The clone carrying this T cell receptor (beta chain) was seen more than once but under ten times. The data are from a study of blood T cell repertoires in COVID-19. On the study more broadly: Italy, Spain and the United States were the sources of the convalescent and acute COVID-19 samples. Sample material is recorded as cDNA or gDNA derived from T cells, B-cell-depleted T cells, or PBMCs.

V was trimmed by 1 base and J by 4 bases, leaving 11 bases between them. This CDR3 region has 16 residues. The germline V gene encodes CDR1 SGHTA and CDR2 FQGNSA. In the original analysis: Using reference gene primer amplification, nucleated cell counts were estimated. Sequencing was performed with immunoSEQ multiplex PCR; in TCRdb, only in-frame clones are kept and a portion is missing. V and J calls and clone size come straight from that table; D and trimming were deduced from the DNA. The table shows over 250,000 clones, with under 90% occurring only once. The chain employs TRBV7-2 and TRBJ1-6; possibly TRBD1 for D (5 bases). Sequenced material: peripheral blood. The sequence was collected from a woman in her forties or fifties who had recovered from COVID-19. In DNA form, the CDR3 reads TGTGCCAGCAGCTTAGAGTTAACAGGATATAATTCACCCCTCCACTTT. It translates to CASSLELTGYNSPLHF. The full variable domain, rest sourced from reference TRBV7-2 and TRBJ1-6, is GAGVSQSPSNKVTEKGKDVELRCDPISGHTALYWYRQSLGQGLEFLIYFQGNSAPDKSGLPSDRFSAERTGGSVSTLTIQRTQQEDSAVYLCASSLELTGYNSPLHFGNGTRLTVT.